This T cell receptor beta chain was observed in a study of cytomegalovirus exposure and HLA in healthy donors. Profiling relied on immunoSEQ multiplex PCR, and the TCRdb table lists in-frame clones only, not all of them. The table records about 220,000 clones, around four fifths of them present only once. Germline CDR1 is MNHNS and CDR2 is SASEGT. The V and J ends lost 2 bases and 7 bases, in that order; junction bases with no gene match: 11. CDR3 length: 16 residues. Study outcomes and limitations: 164 TCR beta chains were listed as cytomegalovirus-associated. In vitro assays verified that a few CMV-associated chains recognized CMV antigens specifically.

Of note for this clone: The antigen is undetermined.

V and J are TRBV6-1 and TRBJ1-3; 7 nucleotides align to TRBD1. What was sequenced was PBMCs. The clonotype was recovered from a woman younger than 45 in good health and CMV-seropositive. Here the CDR3 DNA reads TGTGCCAGCAGTGAAACTATCGGGGACAGTGGGAACACCATATATTTT. Its translation: CASSETIGDSGNTIYF.